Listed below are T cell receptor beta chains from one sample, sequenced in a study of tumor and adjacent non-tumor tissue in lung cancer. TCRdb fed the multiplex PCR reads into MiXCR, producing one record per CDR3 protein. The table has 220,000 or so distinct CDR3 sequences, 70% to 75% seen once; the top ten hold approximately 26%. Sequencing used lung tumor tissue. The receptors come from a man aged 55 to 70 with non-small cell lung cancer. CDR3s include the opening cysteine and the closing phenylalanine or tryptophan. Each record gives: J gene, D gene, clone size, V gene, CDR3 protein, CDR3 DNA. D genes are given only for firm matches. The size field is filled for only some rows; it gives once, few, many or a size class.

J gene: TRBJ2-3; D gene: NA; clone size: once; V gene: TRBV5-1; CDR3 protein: CANRFPGPVTDTQYF; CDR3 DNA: TGCGCCAACAGATTTCCAGGACCAGTCACAGATACGCAGTATTTT
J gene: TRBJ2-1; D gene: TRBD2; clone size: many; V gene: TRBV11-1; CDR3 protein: CASSPGTSGVREQFF; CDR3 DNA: TGTGCCAGCAGCCCCGGGACTAGCGGGGTTCGGGAGCAGTTCTTC
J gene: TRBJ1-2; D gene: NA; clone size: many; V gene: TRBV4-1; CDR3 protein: CASSQGVYGYTF; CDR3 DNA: TGCGCCAGCAGCCAAGGCGTGTATGGCTACACCTTC
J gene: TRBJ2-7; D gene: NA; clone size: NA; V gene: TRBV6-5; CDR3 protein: CVSGNGRVTHYEQYF; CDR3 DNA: TGTGTCAGTGGCAATGGGAGAGTCACTCACTACGAGCAGTACTTC
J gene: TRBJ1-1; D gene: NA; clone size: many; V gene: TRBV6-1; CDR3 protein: CASSERQPEAFF; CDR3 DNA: TGTGCCAGCAGTGAAAGACAGCCTGAAGCTTTCTTT
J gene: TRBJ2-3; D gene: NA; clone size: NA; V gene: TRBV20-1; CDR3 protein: CSARPRVRGTDTQYF; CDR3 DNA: TGCAGTGCTAGGCCCCGGGTTCGAGGCACAGATACGCAGTATTTT
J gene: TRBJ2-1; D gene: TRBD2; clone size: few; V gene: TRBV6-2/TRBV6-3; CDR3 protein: CASSTIAGGRNEQFF; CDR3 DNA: TGTGCCAGCAGTACGATAGCGGGAGGGAGGAATGAGCAGTTCTTC
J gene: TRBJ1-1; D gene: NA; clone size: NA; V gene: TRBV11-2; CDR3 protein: CASSLNVPGEAFF; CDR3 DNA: TGTGCCAGCAGCTTAAACGTGCCGGGTGAAGCTTTCTTT
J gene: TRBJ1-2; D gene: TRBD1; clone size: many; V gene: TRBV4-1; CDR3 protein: CASSQESGQASSGYTF; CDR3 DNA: TGCGCCAGCAGCCAAGAGTCGGGACAGGCGAGTAGTGGCTACACCTTC
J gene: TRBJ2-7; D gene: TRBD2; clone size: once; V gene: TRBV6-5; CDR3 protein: CASSYGGRELAGHYKQYF; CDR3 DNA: TGTGCCAGCAGTTACGGGGGCCGGGAACTAGCGGGCCACTACAAGCAGTACTTC
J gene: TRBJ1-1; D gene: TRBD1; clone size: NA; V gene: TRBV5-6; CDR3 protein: CASSLALTGTGRARDTEAFF; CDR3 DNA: TGTGCCAGCAGCTTGGCTCTAACCGGGACAGGGCGCGCTAGGGACACTGAAGCTTTCTTT
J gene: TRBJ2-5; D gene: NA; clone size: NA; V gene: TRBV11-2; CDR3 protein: CASSPGPVQETQYF; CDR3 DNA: TGCGCCAGCAGCCCGGGACCGGTCCAAGAGACCCAGTACTTC
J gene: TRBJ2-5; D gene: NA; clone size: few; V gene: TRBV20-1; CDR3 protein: CSGSRDSFFQETQYF; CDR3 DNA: TGCAGTGGTAGCCGAGACAGTTTCTTTCAAGAGACCCAGTACTTC
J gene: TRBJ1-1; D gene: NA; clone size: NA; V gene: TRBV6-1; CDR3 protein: CVSRAGLNTEALF; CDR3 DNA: TGTGTCAGCAGGGCAGGGTTGAACACTGAAGCTCTCTTT
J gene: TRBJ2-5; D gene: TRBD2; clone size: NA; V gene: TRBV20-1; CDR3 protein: CSARPFPLGLAGEAQYF; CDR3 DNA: TGCAGTGCTAGACCCTTTCCCTTGGGTCTAGCGGGAGAGGCCCAGTACTTC
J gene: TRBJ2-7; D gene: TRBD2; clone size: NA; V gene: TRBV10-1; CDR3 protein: CGSSGTSGELYF; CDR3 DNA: TGCGGCAGCAGTGGGACTAGCGGAGAGCTGTACTTC
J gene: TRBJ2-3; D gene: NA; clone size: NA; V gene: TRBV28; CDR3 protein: CGSSLPRDTDTQYF; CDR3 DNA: TGTGGCAGCAGTTTACCCAGGGACACAGATACGCAGTATTTT
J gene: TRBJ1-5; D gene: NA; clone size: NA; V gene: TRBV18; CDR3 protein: CASPRGTSADQPQHF; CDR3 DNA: TGTGCCAGCCCACGCGGGACATCAGCTGATCAGCCCCAGCATTTT
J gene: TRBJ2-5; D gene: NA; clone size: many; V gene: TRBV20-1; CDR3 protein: CSARGSSWETQYF; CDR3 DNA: TGCAGTGCTAGAGGGTCCAGTTGGGAGACCCAGTACTTC
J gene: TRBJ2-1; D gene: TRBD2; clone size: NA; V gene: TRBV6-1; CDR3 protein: CASSDQVAGADNKQFF; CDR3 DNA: TGTGCCAGCAGTGATCAGGTAGCGGGAGCAGACAATAAGCAGTTCTTC
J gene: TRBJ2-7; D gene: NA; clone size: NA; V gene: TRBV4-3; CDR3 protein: CASSQEGPGVPYEQYF; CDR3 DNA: TGCGCCAGCAGCCAAGAAGGACCAGGAGTTCCTTACGAGCAGTACTTC
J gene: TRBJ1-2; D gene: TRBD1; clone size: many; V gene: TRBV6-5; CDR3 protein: CASINAQGAGGYTF; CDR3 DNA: TGTGCCAGCATTAACGCTCAGGGGGCAGGAGGCTACACCTTC
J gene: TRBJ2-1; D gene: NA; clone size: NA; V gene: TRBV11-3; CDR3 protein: CTSSSGWGEQSF; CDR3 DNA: TGTACCAGCAGCTCGGGGTGGGGTGAGCAGTCCTTC
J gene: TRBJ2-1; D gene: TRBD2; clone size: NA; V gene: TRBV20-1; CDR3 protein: CSVRTPGLANEQFF; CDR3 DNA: TGCAGTGTTAGGACACCGGGACTAGCTAATGAGCAGTTCTTC